This TCR beta chain was found in a study of CD8 T cells in ankylosing spondylitis. General study findings and limits: With a CD8+ phenotype, disease-linked clones were relatively rare in peripheral blood. Within matched ankylosing spondylitis synovial fluid, disease-linked clones were reportedly significantly enriched. About 8 highly homologous variants formed a TCR beta motif that appeared characteristic of ankylosing spondylitis blood.

Generation of TCR beta libraries employed quantitative 5'-RACE incorporating molecular barcodes. TCRdb ran MiXCR on the 5' RACE reads and lists one entry per CDR3 protein. The sample lists about 250,000 distinct CDR3 sequences, roughly a tenth occurring once. The CDR3 is made up of 14 amino acids. Trimming cost V 8 bases and J 4 bases, with 18 bases left between them. The germline V gene has CDR1 WSHSY and CDR2 SAAADI. This clonotype was seen repeatedly, ten times or more. The antigen is undetermined. This sequence was found in a male donor with ankylosing spondylitis or in good health (not recorded which). Material: blood, either unsorted or a sorted T cell fraction (not recorded which). The genes are TRBV10-2 and TRBJ2-7, with D possibly matching TRBD1 (7 bases). In nucleotides, the CDR3 is TGCGCCAGCCGAAGGGGGCAGGGGAGGTACGAGCAGTACTTC. It yields the protein CASRRGQGRYEQYF.